A selection of T cell receptor beta chains follows, all from one sample in a study of T cells after posttransplantation cyclophosphamide. Generated by immunoSEQ multiplex PCR, the TCRdb table keeps only in-frame clones and is missing some. The sample presents approximately 31,000 clones, none singletons. Sequencing was done on a sample of PBMCs. The receptors stem from a woman aged 25 to 39 in good health and a related stem cell transplant donor. The CDR3 runs from the conserved cysteine through the conserved F or W.

>TRBJ2-7|TRBV19
CASSPTGLAYEQYF
>TRBJ1-2|TRBV30
CAWSPGGGGTGYTF
>TRBJ2-2|TRBV6-6
CASSRPGQGLTGELFF
>TRBJ2-5|TRBV5-8
CASSLGLAEQETQYF
>TRBJ2-1|TRBV5-4
CASSLEVSDEQFF
>TRBJ1-2|TRBV29-1
CSAATGGHDGYTF
>TRBJ2-2|TRBV5-6
CASSLAPGRGTGELFF
>TRBJ2-3|TRBV4-1
CASSPPQFTDTQYF
>TRBJ1-5|TRBV27
CASSLSLGTVRLNQPQHF
>TRBJ2-1|TRBV10-3
CAISDNFDEQFF
>TRBJ1-1|TRBV5-1
CASSLQGGKSEAFF
>TRBJ2-4|TRBV28
CASSGGGSKNIQYF
>TRBJ2-4|TRBV7-2
CASSLNWGVVNIQYF
>TRBJ1-2|TRBV7-9
CASSLDGGGRRYGYTF
>TRBJ2-2|TRBV30
CAWLMQTSGYTGELFF
>TRBJ2-3|TRBV10-3
CAISESGGGLAVTDTQYF
>TRBJ2-7|TRBV27
CASSARQGAHEQYF
>TRBJ2-7|TRBV4-1
CASSRGLAGISYEQYF
>TRBJ2-5|TRBV28
CASSLAEGSAFRETQYF
>TRBJ2-2|TRBV2
CASSDPGLGLAGGQNTGELFF
>TRBJ1-3|TRBV19
CASSDRTGAAGNTIYF
>TRBJ1-1|TRBV4-1
CASSRRQDPNTEAFF
>TRBJ2-3|TRBV5-4
CASRRAQKTSGDADTQYF
>TRBJ1-6|TRBV11-2
CASSLAGGYRSPLHF
>TRBJ1-5|TRBV27
CASSPQAGGQPQHF
>TRBJ2-3|TRBV13
CASSPQGRSTDTQYF
>TRBJ2-1|TRBV9
CASSRSYNEQFF
>TRBJ1-2|TRBV2
CASSLGQGINGYTF
>TRBJ2-3|TRBV4-1
CASSDKRLAGGSDTQYF
>TRBJ2-7|TRBV6-2/TRBV6-3
CASWDSNSYEQYF
>TRBJ1-6|TRBV4-3
CASSQDPGGGSPLHF
>TRBJ2-1|TRBV15
CATSSLRSGGIYNEQFF
>TRBJ2-4|TRBV6-1
CASSRQGSDIQYF
>TRBJ1-6|TRBV30
CAWSVEPRTGTLYSPFHF
>TRBJ1-5|TRBV4-3
CASSLDRVQPQHF
>TRBJ1-1|TRBV7-8
CASSFRTGGEFEAFF
>TRBJ2-2|TRBV2
CASSARTSGNTGELFF
>TRBJ2-3|TRBV5-1
CASSPQGAYTDTQYF
>TRBJ1-2|TRBV29-1
CSAGQGAYGYTF
>TRBJ2-7|TRBV7-2
CASSLEGTGAGAYEQYF
>TRBJ1-5|TRBV6-2/TRBV6-3
CASSYAAGPQHF
>TRBJ2-7|TRBV12-3/TRBV12-4
CASSRDGPRSSYEQYF
>TRBJ2-4|TRBV9
CASSVEAGIQYF
>TRBJ1-1|TRBV9
CASSATGHTEAFF
>TRBJ1-1|TRBV28
CASKAGSTEAFF
>TRBJ2-7|TRBV19
CASSMRHSGGTSYEQYF
>TRBJ1-2|TRBV19
CASSIHSREIYGYTF
>TRBJ1-1|TRBV12-3/TRBV12-4
CASSVPGVTEAFF
>TRBJ2-2|TRBV5-1
CASSLASSPGTGELFF
>TRBJ2-1|TRBV6-5
CASSYSSFYNEQFF
>TRBJ2-5|TRBV12-3/TRBV12-4
CASSFLSGETQYF
>TRBJ1-2|TRBV19
CASSFRTGSYGYTF
>TRBJ2-5|TRBV28
CASSWALTQYF
>TRBJ1-5|TRBV12-5
CASGPPGQASNQPQHF
>TRBJ2-2|TRBV6-2/TRBV6-3
CASSYSIGPRTGELFF